This T cell receptor (beta chain) was identified in a study of quantifying T cell responses using KT2 cells (dated by TCRdb to the late 2010s). Turning to the overall study: RNA was DNase-treated and reverse transcribed with TCR alpha and beta constant-region primers, mostly using SuperScript III. The efficiency of the T4 ligation step under optimum conditions was estimated to be greater than 9.5%. To prevent over-amplification, PCR2 was performed as a SYBR Green qPCR and halted at a predetermined fluorescence threshold. Beyond this particular receptor, the publication reports: No side-by-side comparison between this pipeline and other TCR sequencing techniques was included in the study. Even at the lowest spike-in tested, roughly one KT2 cell per 100,000 PBMC, KT2 sequences were still detected. The numbers of KT2 alpha and beta sequences increased linearly with the number of input KT2 cells across several orders of magnitude. Saturation was seen in the detection of KT2 sequences when very high numbers of KT2 cells were spiked in.

Known numbers of KT2, a T cell clone whose TCR had been sequenced previously, were spiked into unfractionated PBMC to test the sensitivity and accuracy of the pipeline. A range of KT2-to-PBMC ratios was generated by mixing KT2 cells with a fixed number of PBMC. The library was built by means of UMI-ligation and nested PCR. A single-stranded oligonucleotide bearing the Illumina SP2 sequence and a UMI was ligated to the 3' end of the cDNA with T4 RNA ligase 1. PCR1 consisted of four to five cycles (98 degrees C 15 s, 69 degrees C 30 s, 72 degrees C 40 s), and for the beta primer an equimolar mix of RC1.1 and RC1.2 was used to cover TRBC1 and TRBC2. From PCR2 onward, TCR alpha and beta chains were processed separately, with sample indices and Illumina adaptors added. The UMI was composed of 12 random nucleotides, arranged as two hexamers separated by a spacer, and was positioned after an 8-base spacer. Libraries were sequenced on an Illumina MiSeq using v2 2x251 paired-end chemistry, with approximately eleven samples typically included per run. PhiX DNA was added at about 5-7.5% to each sequencing library so that diversity was increased. Regarding the original processing steps: Raw reads were converted to FASTQ with bcl2fastq and were demultiplexed by dual indices with Demultiplexor. V and J genes were assigned by Decombinator through tag matching, with a single base-pair mismatch being allowed. UMIs were used by Collapsinator to correct both sequencing errors and frequency errors caused by PCR heterogeneity. Decombinator identifiers were converted to nucleotide sequence by CDR3Translator, the sequences were translated to amino acids, and CDR3 was extracted using C- and N-terminal motifs. A cluster of KT2 sequences that shared one unique molecular identifier was counted as a single distinct KT2 TCR. Using fastp at Q25 and MiXCR, TCRdb reprocessed the public reads and kept productive beta chains. Identical CDR3 protein sequences are pooled into one entry, listed with their most common genes and DNA. Here the V and J calls rest on TCRdb's processing, not on the authors' analysis. The sample table records some 48,000 distinct CDR3 sequences; more than 9% of these occur just once. The ten largest account for about 10% of the sample.

On this clonotype itself: Its target antigen remains unknown. No base qualities exist here, and no much larger clone lies one base off it.

The specimen was PBMCs spiked with cells of the T cell clone KT2. The sequence was collected from a human donor.

The DNA sequence is as follows: TGCGCCAGCAGCTCAACCTGGACTAGCGGTGACGAGACCCAGTACTTC. It is translated as CASSSTWTSGDETQYF. This chain joins TRBV5-1 to TRBJ2-5, with 10 junctional bases fitting TRBD2. The germline V gene specifies SGHRS as CDR1 and YFSETQ as CDR2. Clipping removes 3 bases from V and 5 bases from J, with 10 as the unmatched junction base count. Measured from the cysteine to the phenylalanine, the CDR3 is 16 residues long. Only the CDR3 part of the read is kept: 48 bases, read in frame from the first base.